This T cell receptor beta chain was captured in a study of T cell repertoires in aging, cancer and after chemotherapy. The germline gives CDR1 SGHRS, CDR2 YFSETQ. The CDR3 contains 15 residues. J gave up 6 bases and V 0 bases, and 4 bases lay outside the gene matches. A mixed TRB-A/B primer pool amplified rearranged TRB by multiplex touch-down PCR. Using its own MiXCR run on the multiplex PCR reads, TCRdb lists one record per CDR3 protein. The sample shows about 3,000 distinct CDR3 sequences, 20% to 30% of them seen only once. The template was genomic DNA from peripheral blood, not RNA. The chain recombines TRBV5-1 with TRBJ2-1; 9 nucleotides line up with TRBD2. Material for sequencing was blood. The TCR comes from a human donor with a solid tumor. Here the CDR3 reads CASSLAAGGPNEQFF. CDR3 coding DNA: TGCGCCAGCAGCTTGGCGGCGGGGGGGCCCAATGAGCAGTTCTTC. The full variable domain, its missing parts supplied by reference TRBV5-1 and TRBJ2-1, is KAGVTQTPRYLIKTRGQQVTLSCSPISGHRSVSWYQQTPGQGLQFLFEYFSETQRNKGNFPGRFSGRQFSNSRSEMNVSTLELGDSALYLCASSLAAGGPNEQFFGPGTRLTVL.